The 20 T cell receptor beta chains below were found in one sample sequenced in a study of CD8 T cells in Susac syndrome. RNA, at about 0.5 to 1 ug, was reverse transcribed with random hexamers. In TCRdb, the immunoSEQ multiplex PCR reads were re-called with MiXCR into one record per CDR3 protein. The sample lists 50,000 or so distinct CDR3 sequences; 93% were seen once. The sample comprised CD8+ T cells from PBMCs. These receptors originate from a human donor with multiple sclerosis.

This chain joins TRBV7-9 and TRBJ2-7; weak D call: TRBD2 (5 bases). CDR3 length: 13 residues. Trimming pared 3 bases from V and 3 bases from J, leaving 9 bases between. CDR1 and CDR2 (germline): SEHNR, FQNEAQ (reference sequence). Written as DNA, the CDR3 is TGTGCCAGCAGCTTGGACTCGTACTACGAGCAGTACTTC. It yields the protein CASSLDSYYEQYF.

The CDR3 DNA sequence: TGTGCCAGCGGCATCACGAGACCTAGCTATGGCTACACCTTC. It codes for CASGITRPSYGYTF. The genes are TRBV12-3 or TRBV12-4 and TRBJ1-2; D gene unclear. The CDR3 is 14 residues long. Trimming pared 8 bases from V and 4 bases from J, leaving 17 bases between.

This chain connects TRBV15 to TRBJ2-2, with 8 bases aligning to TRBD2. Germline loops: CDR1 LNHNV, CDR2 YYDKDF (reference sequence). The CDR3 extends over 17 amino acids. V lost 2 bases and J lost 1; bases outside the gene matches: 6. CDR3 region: CATSRFPGLVNTGELFF. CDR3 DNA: TGTGCCACCAGCAGATTCCCGGGACTAGTGAACACCGGGGAGCTGTTTTTT. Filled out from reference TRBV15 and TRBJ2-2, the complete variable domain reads DAMVIQNPRYQVTQFGKPVTLSCSQTLNHNVMYWYQQKSSQAPKLLFHYYDKDFNNEADTPDNFQSRRPNTSFCFLDIRSPGLGDTAMYLCATSRFPGLVNTGELFFGEGSRLTVL.

The DNA for the CDR3 is TGTGCCAGCAGCTATAGTGGCACTGAAGCTTTCTTT. This translates into CASSYSGTEAFF. The chain links TRBV7-9 to TRBJ1-1; no clear D gene. The CDR3 contains 12 residues. The germline V gene has CDR1 SEHNR and CDR2 FQNEAQ (reference sequence). V was shortened by 4 bases and J by 4 bases, with 7 bases between the two germline ends.

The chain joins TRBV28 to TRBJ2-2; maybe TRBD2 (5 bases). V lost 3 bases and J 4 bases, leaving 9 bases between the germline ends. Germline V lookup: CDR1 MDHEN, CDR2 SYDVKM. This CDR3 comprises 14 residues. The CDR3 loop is CASSFTRATGELFF. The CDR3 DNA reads TGTGCCAGCAGTTTCACGAGGGCCACCGGGGAGCTGTTTTTT.

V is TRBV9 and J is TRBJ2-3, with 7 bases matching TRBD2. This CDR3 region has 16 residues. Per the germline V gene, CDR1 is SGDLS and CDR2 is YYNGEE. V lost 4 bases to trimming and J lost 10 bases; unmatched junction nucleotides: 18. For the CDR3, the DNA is TGTGCCAGCAGCTTTAGCGGGCTGGGGACTCCCGGCTCGCAGTATTTT. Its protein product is CASSFSGLGTPGSQYF.

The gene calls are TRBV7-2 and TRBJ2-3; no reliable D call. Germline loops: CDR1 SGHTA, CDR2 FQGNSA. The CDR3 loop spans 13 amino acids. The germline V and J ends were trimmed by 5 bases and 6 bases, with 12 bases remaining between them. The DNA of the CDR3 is TGTGCCAGCAGCCCCGCCTTAAAGGATACGCAGTATTTT. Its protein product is CASSPALKDTQYF.

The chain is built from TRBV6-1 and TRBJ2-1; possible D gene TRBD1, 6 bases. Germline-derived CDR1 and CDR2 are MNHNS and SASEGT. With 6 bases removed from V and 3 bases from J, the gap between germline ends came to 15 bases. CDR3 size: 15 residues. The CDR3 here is CASRADRSRYNEQFF. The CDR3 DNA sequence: TGTGCCAGCAGGGCCGACAGGTCCCGCTACAATGAGCAGTTCTTC.

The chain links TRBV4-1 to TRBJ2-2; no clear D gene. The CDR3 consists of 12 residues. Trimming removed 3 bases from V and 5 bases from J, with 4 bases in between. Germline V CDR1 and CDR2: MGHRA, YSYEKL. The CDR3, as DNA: TGCGCCAGCAGCCACACTACCGGGGAGCTGTTTTTT. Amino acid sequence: CASSHTTGELFF.

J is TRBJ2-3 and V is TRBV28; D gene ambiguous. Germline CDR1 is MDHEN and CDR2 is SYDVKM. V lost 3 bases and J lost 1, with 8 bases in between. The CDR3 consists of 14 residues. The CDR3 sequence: CASSFVLGTDTQYF. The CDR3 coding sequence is TGTGCCAGCAGTTTCGTCTTAGGCACAGATACGCAGTATTTT. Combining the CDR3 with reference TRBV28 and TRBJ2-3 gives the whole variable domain DVKVTQSSRYLVKRTGEKVFLECVQDMDHENMFWYRQDPGLGLRLIYFSYDVKMKEKGDIPEGYSVSREKKERFSLILESASTNQTSMYLCASSFVLGTDTQYFGPGTRLTVL.

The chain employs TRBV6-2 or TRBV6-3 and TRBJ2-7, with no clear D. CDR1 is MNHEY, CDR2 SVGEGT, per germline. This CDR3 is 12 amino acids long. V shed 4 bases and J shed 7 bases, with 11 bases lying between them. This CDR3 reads CASSWAGWEQYF. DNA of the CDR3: TGTGCCAGCAGTTGGGCAGGTTGGGAGCAGTACTTC.

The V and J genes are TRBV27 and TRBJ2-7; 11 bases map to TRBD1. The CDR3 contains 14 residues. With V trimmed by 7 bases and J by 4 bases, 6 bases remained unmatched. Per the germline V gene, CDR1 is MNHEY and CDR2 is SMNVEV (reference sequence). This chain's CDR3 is CASTSWDRGYEQYF. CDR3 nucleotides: TGTGCCAGCACCTCTTGGGACAGGGGGTACGAGCAGTACTTC.

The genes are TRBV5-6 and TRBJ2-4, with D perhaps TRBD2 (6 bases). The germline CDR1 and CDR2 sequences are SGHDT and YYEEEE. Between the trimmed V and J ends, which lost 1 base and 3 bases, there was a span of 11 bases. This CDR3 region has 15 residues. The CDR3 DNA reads TGTGCCAGCAGCTTGACCGAGGGAGGCAAAAACATTCAGTACTTC. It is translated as CASSLTEGGKNIQYF.

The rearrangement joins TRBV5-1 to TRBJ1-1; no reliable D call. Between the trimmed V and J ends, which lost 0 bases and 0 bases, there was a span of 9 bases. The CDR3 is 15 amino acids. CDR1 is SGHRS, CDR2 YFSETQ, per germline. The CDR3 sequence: CASSLEGILNTEAFF. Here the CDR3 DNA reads TGCGCCAGCAGCTTGGAGGGTATCTTGAACACTGAAGCTTTCTTT. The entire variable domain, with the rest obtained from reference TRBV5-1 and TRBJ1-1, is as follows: KAGVTQTPRYLIKTRGQQVTLSCSPISGHRSVSWYQQTPGQGLQFLFEYFSETQRNKGNFPGRFSGRQFSNSRSEMNVSTLELGDSALYLCASSLEGILNTEAFFGQGTRLTVV.

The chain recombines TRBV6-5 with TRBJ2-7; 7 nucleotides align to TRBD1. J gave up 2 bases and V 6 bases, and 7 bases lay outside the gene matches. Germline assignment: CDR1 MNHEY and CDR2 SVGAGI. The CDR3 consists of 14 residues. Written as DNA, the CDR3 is TGTGCCAGCAGCTCGGGACAGATTACCTACGAGCAGTACTTC. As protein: CASSSGQITYEQYF.

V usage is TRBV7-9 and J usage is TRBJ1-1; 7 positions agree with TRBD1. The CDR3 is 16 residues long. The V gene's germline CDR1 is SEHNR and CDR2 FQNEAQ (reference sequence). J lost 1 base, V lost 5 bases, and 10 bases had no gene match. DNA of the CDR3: TGTGCCAGCAGCCAAGGGACAGCTTCGACGAACACTGAAGCTTTCTTT. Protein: CASSQGTASTNTEAFF.

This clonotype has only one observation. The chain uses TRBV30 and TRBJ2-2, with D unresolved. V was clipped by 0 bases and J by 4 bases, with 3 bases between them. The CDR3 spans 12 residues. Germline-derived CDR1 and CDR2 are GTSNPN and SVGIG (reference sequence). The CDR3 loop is CAWSVTTGELFF. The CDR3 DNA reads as TGTGCCTGGAGTGTCACCACCGGGGAGCTGTTTTTT.

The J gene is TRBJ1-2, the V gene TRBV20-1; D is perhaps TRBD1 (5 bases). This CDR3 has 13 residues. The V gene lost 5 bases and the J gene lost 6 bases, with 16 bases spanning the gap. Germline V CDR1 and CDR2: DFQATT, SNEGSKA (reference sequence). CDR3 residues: CSARRGEIDGYTF. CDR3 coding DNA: TGCAGTGCTCGGCGAGGGGAAATTGATGGCTACACCTTC.

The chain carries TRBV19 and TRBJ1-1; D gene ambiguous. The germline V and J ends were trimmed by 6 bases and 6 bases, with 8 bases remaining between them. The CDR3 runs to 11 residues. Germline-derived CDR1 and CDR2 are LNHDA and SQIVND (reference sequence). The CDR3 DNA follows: TGTGCCAGTAGCTGGACGGCTGAAGCTTTCTTT. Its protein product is CASSWTAEAFF.

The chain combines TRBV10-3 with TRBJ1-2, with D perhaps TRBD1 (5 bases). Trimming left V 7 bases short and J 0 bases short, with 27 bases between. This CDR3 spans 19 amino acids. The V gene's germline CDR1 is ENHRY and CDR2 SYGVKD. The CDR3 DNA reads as TGTGCCATCATGGGGCCCGGGACCCCCCGCAGAGGTGCTAACTATGGCTACACCTTC. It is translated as CAIMGPGTPRRGANYGYTF.